This TCR beta chain was sequenced during a study of T-cell reconstitution after alpha-beta-depleted transplantation in children. The CDR3 contains 18 residues. With 2 bases clipped from V and 3 bases from J, the junction kept 10 bases outside the gene matches. CDR1 is WSHSY and CDR2 is SAAADI in the germline V gene. Unique molecular identifiers featured in how the TCRbeta library was prepared. TCRdb reprocessed the PCR reads via MiXCR and lists one record per CDR3 protein. The sample holds some 200,000 distinct CDR3 sequences, about 6.4% seen once. V gene TRBV10-2 combines with J gene TRBJ2-3; 11 bases match TRBD2. This receptor was obtained from a human donor who donated a stem cell graft to a child with Wiskott-Aldrich syndrome. The starting material was PBMCs from the stem cell graft donor, obtained from the stem cell graft. CDR3 DNA: TGCGCCAGCAGTGAGGGGGTAGCGGGGGGGCCGGGTACAGATACGCAGTATTTT. It codes for CASSEGVAGGPGTDTQYF.